A selection of T cell receptor beta chains follows, all from one sample in a study of blood T cells in healthy people across ages. MiXCR was run by TCRdb on the 5' RACE reads, yielding one entry per CDR3 protein. The sample carries about a million distinct CDR3 sequences, roughly 51% recorded once. Sequencing was done on a sample of blood. Receptors originate from an older woman in good health. Both conserved end residues are part of each CDR3. Fields, in order: J gene, CDR3 length, V gene, CDR3 protein.

j_call: TRBJ2-7
cdr3_length: 16
v_call: TRBV4-1
cdr3_aa: CASSQVRVPATGEQYF

j_call: TRBJ2-1
cdr3_length: 14
v_call: TRBV29-1
cdr3_aa: CSERGAGGPNEQFF

j_call: TRBJ2-7
cdr3_length: 16
v_call: TRBV11-2
cdr3_aa: CASRRVGAKSSYEQYF

j_call: TRBJ2-5
cdr3_length: 15
v_call: TRBV20-1
cdr3_aa: CSAGLGGTTMDEQYF

j_call: TRBJ2-7
cdr3_length: 14
v_call: TRBV14
cdr3_aa: CASSSLRTGVEQYF

j_call: .
cdr3_length: 15
v_call: TRBV4-1
cdr3_aa: CASSQRTSSQETQFF

j_call: TRBJ2-5
cdr3_length: 13
v_call: TRBV4-3
cdr3_aa: CASSQGYYNEQYF

j_call: TRBJ2-5
cdr3_length: 16
v_call: TRBV7-2
cdr3_aa: CASSLGGSGSVETQYF

j_call: TRBJ2-3
cdr3_length: 15
v_call: TRBV12-3/TRBV12-4
cdr3_aa: CASSSREVTTDTQYF

j_call: TRBJ2-3
cdr3_length: 16
v_call: TRBV7-2
cdr3_aa: CASSLVIRGGTDTQYF

j_call: TRBJ2-1
cdr3_length: 13
v_call: TRBV7-9
cdr3_aa: CASSLLDWTSGFF

j_call: TRBJ2-1
cdr3_length: 14
v_call: TRBV20-1
cdr3_aa: CSARDVDRVNEQFF

j_call: TRBJ2-3
cdr3_length: 16
v_call: TRBV7-2
cdr3_aa: CASSLVFVPVGDTQYF

j_call: TRBJ2-2
cdr3_length: 13
v_call: TRBV12-3/TRBV12-4
cdr3_aa: CASSLRGDGELFF

j_call: TRBJ2-5
cdr3_length: 13
v_call: TRBV29-1
cdr3_aa: CSAQQGPGETQYF

j_call: .
cdr3_length: 14
v_call: TRBV4-1
cdr3_aa: CASGRTSGIYEQYF

j_call: .
cdr3_length: 14
v_call: TRBV10-3
cdr3_aa: CAIILREGPDEQYF

j_call: TRBJ2-7
cdr3_length: 15
v_call: TRBV20-1
cdr3_aa: CSAREGGGGQIEQYF

j_call: TRBJ2-6
cdr3_length: 16
v_call: TRBV6-5
cdr3_aa: CASSYSRDSGANVLTF

j_call: TRBJ2-7
cdr3_length: 14
v_call: TRBV18
cdr3_aa: CASSPRTGNHEQYF

j_call: .
cdr3_length: 17
v_call: TRBV27
cdr3_aa: CASSLFGTGYIPYEQYF

j_call: TRBJ2-7
cdr3_length: 14
v_call: TRBV10-1
cdr3_aa: CASSEARGPYEQYF

j_call: TRBJ2-3
cdr3_length: 13
v_call: TRBV29-1
cdr3_aa: CSVVPDTADTQYF

j_call: TRBJ2-5
cdr3_length: 13
v_call: TRBV24-1
cdr3_aa: CATRGLTGNEQYF

j_call: TRBJ2-3
cdr3_length: 11
v_call: TRBV20-1
cdr3_aa: CSATHTDTQYF

j_call: TRBJ2-3
cdr3_length: 17
v_call: TRBV20-1
cdr3_aa: CSAAEGGAGYGTDTQYF

j_call: TRBJ1-3
cdr3_length: 12
v_call: TRBV2
cdr3_aa: CASRTEGNTIYF

j_call: TRBJ2-7
cdr3_length: 14
v_call: TRBV11-2
cdr3_aa: CASRLPGQGYEQYF

j_call: TRBJ2-3
cdr3_length: 16
v_call: TRBV9
cdr3_aa: CASSVASGGMTDTQYF

j_call: TRBJ2-3
cdr3_length: 13
v_call: TRBV21-1
cdr3_aa: CASSCTPPDTQYF

j_call: TRBJ2-1
cdr3_length: 14
v_call: TRBV7-9
cdr3_aa: CASSLEATSGRQFF

j_call: TRBJ2-7
cdr3_length: 18
v_call: TRBV7-3
cdr3_aa: CASSRRGTSGSAFIEQYF

j_call: TRBJ2-7
cdr3_length: 16
v_call: TRBV5-1
cdr3_aa: CASSNYRDPTSYEQYF

j_call: TRBJ2-4
cdr3_length: 15
v_call: TRBV27
cdr3_aa: CASSEWTSGIDIQYF

j_call: TRBJ2-3
cdr3_length: 17
v_call: TRBV28
cdr3_aa: CASSSVPSGKSTDTQYF

j_call: TRBJ2-5
cdr3_length: 16
v_call: TRBV5-1
cdr3_aa: CASSMTSGTSGETQYF

j_call: TRBJ2-3
cdr3_length: 15
v_call: TRBV7-9
cdr3_aa: CASLAGEGRIDTQYF

j_call: TRBJ2-1
cdr3_length: 15
v_call: TRBV27
cdr3_aa: CASKGKGTSYNEQFF

j_call: TRBJ1-1
cdr3_length: 12
v_call: TRBV29-1
cdr3_aa: CSVSGSGTEAFF

j_call: TRBJ2-7
cdr3_length: 14
v_call: TRBV12-3/TRBV12-4
cdr3_aa: CASSKRAPTYEQYF

j_call: TRBJ2-5
cdr3_length: 15
v_call: TRBV4-3
cdr3_aa: CASSQTTRSTNEQYF

j_call: TRBJ2-7
cdr3_length: 16
v_call: TRBV6-5
cdr3_aa: CASNAQGAASSYEQYF

j_call: TRBJ2-3
cdr3_length: 17
v_call: TRBV20-1
cdr3_aa: CSARGGGRTGVGYTQYF

j_call: TRBJ2-1
cdr3_length: 15
v_call: TRBV18
cdr3_aa: CASSSSGRSGNEQFF

j_call: TRBJ2-5
cdr3_length: 13
v_call: TRBV11-2
cdr3_aa: CASSLVSPAAQYF

j_call: TRBJ2-5
cdr3_length: 14
v_call: TRBV29-1
cdr3_aa: CSVSRGLAGNEQYF

j_call: TRBJ2-7
cdr3_length: 11
v_call: TRBV30
cdr3_aa: CAWSVQAKQYF

j_call: TRBJ2-4
cdr3_length: 13
v_call: TRBV4-1
cdr3_aa: CASSQVGFGIQYF

j_call: TRBJ1-2
cdr3_length: 16
v_call: TRBV5-1
cdr3_aa: CASSLVDFRGLNGYTF

j_call: TRBJ2-7
cdr3_length: 15
v_call: TRBV28
cdr3_aa: CASSFRDRGRGEQYF

j_call: TRBJ2-3
cdr3_length: 18
v_call: TRBV21-1
cdr3_aa: CASSKVEGQEKLTDTQYF

j_call: TRBJ2-2
cdr3_length: 14
v_call: TRBV5-4
cdr3_aa: CASSPRGGTGELFF